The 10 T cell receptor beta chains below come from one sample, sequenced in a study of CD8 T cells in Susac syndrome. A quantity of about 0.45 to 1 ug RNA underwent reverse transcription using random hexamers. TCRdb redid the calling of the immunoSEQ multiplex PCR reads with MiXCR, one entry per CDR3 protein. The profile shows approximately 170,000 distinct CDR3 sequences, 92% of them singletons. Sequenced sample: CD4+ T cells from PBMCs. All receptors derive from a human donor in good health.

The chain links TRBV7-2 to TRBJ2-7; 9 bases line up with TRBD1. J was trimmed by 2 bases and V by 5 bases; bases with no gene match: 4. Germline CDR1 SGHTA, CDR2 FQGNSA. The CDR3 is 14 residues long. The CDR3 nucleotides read TGTGCCAGCAGCAAAAGACAGGGGGCCTACGAGCAGTACTTC. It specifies CASSKRQGAYEQYF.

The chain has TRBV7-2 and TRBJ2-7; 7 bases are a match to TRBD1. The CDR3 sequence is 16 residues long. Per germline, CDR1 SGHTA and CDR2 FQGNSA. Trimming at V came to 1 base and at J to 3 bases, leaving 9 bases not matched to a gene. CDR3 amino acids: CASSLGQGRLNYEQYF. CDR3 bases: TGTGCCAGCAGCTTAGGACAGGGCAGGTTAAACTACGAGCAGTACTTC. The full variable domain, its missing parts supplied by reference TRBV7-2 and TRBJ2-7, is GAGVSQSPSNKVTEKGKDVELRCDPISGHTALYWYRQSLGQGLEFLIYFQGNSAPDKSGLPSDRFSAERTGGSVSTLTIQRTQQEDSAVYLCASSLGQGRLNYEQYFGPGTRLTVT.

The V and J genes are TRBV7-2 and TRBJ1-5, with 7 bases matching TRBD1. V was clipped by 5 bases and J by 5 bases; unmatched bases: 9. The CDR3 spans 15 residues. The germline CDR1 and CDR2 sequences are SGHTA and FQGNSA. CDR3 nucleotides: TGTGCCAGCAGCCGGGCGGGAGGGGGCGATCAGCCCCAGCATTTT. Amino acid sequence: CASSRAGGGDQPQHF.

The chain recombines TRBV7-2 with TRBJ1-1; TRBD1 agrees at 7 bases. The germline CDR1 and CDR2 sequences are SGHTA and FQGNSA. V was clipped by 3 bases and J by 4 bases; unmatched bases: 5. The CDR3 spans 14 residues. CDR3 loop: CASSFPRGGTEAFF. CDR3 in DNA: TGTGCCAGCAGCTTCCCCAGGGGGGGCACTGAAGCTTTCTTT.

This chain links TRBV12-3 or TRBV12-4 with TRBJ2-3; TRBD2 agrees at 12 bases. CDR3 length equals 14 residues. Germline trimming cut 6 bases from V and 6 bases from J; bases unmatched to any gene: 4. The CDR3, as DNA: TGTGCCAGCAGCACTAGCGGGGGGCTGGATACGCAGTATTTT. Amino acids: CASSTSGGLDTQYF.

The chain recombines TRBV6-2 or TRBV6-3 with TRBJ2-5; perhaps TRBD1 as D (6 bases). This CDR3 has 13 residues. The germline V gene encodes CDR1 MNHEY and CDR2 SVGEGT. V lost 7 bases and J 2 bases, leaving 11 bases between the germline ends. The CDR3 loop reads CASNDRTQETQYF. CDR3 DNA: TGTGCCAGCAATGACAGGACTCAAGAGACCCAGTACTTC.

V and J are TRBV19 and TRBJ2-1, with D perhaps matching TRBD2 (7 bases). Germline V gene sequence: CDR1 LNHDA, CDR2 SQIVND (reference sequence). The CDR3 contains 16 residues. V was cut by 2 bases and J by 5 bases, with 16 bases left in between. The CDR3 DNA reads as TGTGCCAGTAGTATAAGACGGGGGGCGCGTGACAATGAGCAGTTCTTC. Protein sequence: CASSIRRGARDNEQFF.

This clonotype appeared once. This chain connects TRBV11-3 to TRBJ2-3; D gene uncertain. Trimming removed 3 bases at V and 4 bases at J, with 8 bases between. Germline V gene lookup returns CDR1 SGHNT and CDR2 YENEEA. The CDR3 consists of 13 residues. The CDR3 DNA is TGTGCCAGCAGCTTTAAAGGTGCAGATACGCAGTATTTT. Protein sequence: CASSFKGADTQYF.

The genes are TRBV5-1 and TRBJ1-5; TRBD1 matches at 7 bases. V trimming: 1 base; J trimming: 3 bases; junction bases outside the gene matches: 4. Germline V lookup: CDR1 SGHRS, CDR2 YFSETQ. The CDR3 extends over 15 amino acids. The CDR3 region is CASSLQGGPNQPQHF. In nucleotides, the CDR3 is TGCGCCAGCAGCTTGCAGGGGGGGCCCAATCAGCCCCAGCATTTT. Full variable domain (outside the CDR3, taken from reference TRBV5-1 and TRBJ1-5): KAGVTQTPRYLIKTRGQQVTLSCSPISGHRSVSWYQQTPGQGLQFLFEYFSETQRNKGNFPGRFSGRQFSNSRSEMNVSTLELGDSALYLCASSLQGGPNQPQHFGDGTRLSIL.

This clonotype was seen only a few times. CDR3 amino acids: CATSDINEQFF. The DNA of the CDR3 is TGTGCCACCAGTGATATAAATGAGCAGTTCTTC. V and J are TRBV24-1 and TRBJ2-1; D unresolved. The length of the CDR3 is 11 residues. Between the trimmed V and J ends, which lost 3 bases and 7 bases, there was a span of 3 bases. Germline V gene data show CDR1 as KGHDR and CDR2 as SFDVKD.